This T cell receptor (beta chain) is drawn from a study of blood T cell repertoires in COVID-19. This CDR3 region has 16 residues. Germline V CDR1 and CDR2: MNHEY, SMNVEV (reference sequence). V shed 2 bases and J 6 bases; nucleotides not matched to a gene: 5. TCRdb keeps only in-frame clones here, not all; method: immunoSEQ multiplex PCR. The sample shows 200,000 to 300,000 clones, 70% to 90% of them seen only once. The sequence came from a man aged 45-60 years with acute or convalescent COVID-19. The V and J genes are TRBV27 and TRBJ2-2; 11 bases align to TRBD2. Source material: peripheral blood. In DNA, the CDR3 is TGTGCCAGCAGTTTAAGTCTAGCGGGAGGTTCCGGGGAGCTGTTTTTT. Protein sequence: CASSLSLAGGSGELFF.